The 2 T cell receptor beta chains below were found in one sample sequenced in a study of Ad26.COV2.S vaccination and SARS-CoV-2 variants. Sequencing was performed with immunoSEQ multiplex PCR; in TCRdb, only in-frame clones are kept and a portion is missing. The profile shows about half a million clones, 80% to 90% of them singletons. This sample's treatment: over 15 received Ad26.COV2.S at low or high dose, single or two shots; about 5 received placebo; per-sample allocation not given. Sampling was done on day 63 after the first vaccine or placebo injection. The sample was peripheral blood, taken in a trial of Ad26.COV2.S vaccine versus placebo. These receptors were collected from a person aged 18-65 years who received the Ad26.COV2.S COVID-19 vaccine or a placebo.

The J gene is TRBJ2-3, the V gene TRBV29-1, with 9 bases that match TRBD2. Germline V lookup: CDR1 SQVTM, CDR2 ANQGSEA. V lost 7 bases to trimming and J lost 4 bases; unmatched junction nucleotides: 9. The CDR3 loop spans 14 amino acids. CDR3 coding DNA: TGCAGCGCTAGACTAGCGGAGGGCCCAGATACGCAGTATTTT. Translated: CSARLAEGPDTQYF.

The chain employs TRBV27 and TRBJ2-2; D is ambiguous. CDR3 length equals 18 residues. The V and J ends lost 3 bases and 4 bases respectively, with 21 bases between them. The germline gives CDR1 MNHEY, CDR2 SMNVEV (reference sequence). CDR3 sequence (DNA): TGTGCCAGCAGTTTTCGAGGCCAACCCTACTCGGGCACCGGGGAGCTGTTTTTT. It codes for CASSFRGQPYSGTGELFF.